This T cell receptor (beta chain) stems from a study of neurological immune-mediated disorders (dated 2019 in TCRdb). With regard to the full study: Of the roughly 34 multiple sclerosis patients, around 30 had relapsing-remitting MS and 3 had secondary progressive MS. The 95 to 110 TCR-beta libraries covered PBMC samples along with longitudinal samples, technical triplicates, and paired sorted CD4+ and CD8+ T-cell subsets. Peripheral blood TCR-beta repertoires from patients with HTLV-I-associated myelopathy (HAM/TSP), patients with multiple sclerosis, and healthy controls were compared in the study using UMI-based sequencing. The cohort comprised 65 to 75 subjects: 14 HAM/TSP patients, 35 or so multiple sclerosis patients and about 20 healthy controls.

Unsorted PBMC libraries were generated from 2 million PBMCs stored in RNAlater at -80 °C until RNA extraction. The multiple sclerosis patients were enrolled in a US clinical protocol that evaluated disease progression with magnetic resonance imaging. Peripheral blood was subjected to Ficoll-Hypaque density gradient centrifugation to isolate PBMCs, which were then cryopreserved in liquid nitrogen. As encoded in the germline V gene (reference sequence), CDR1 is LNHNV while CDR2 is YYDKDF. V and J are truncated by 0 bases and 6 bases respectively, leaving an intervening sequence of 12 bases. From the cysteine up to the phenylalanine, the CDR3 has a length of 15 residues. The read is trimmed to its CDR3 DNA, 45 bases read in frame from base 1. cDNA was synthesized by template-switch 5'RACE using a primer carrying a 10-nucleotide random unique molecular identifier by which each TCR transcript was tagged. Every sequencing run covered 15-18 subjects and yielded more than 170 million TCR-beta sequences. The RNeasy kit was used for extraction of total RNA. The KAPA Real-time Library Amplification kit was used to amplify TCR-beta VDJ regions with primers targeting the TCR constant region and the 5'RACE anchor. A first PCR added sample indexes and Illumina adaptors, after which a second PCR increased the library yield. After purification with Ampure beads, the TCR product of roughly 650 bp was size-selected on a 2% E-gel SizeSelection system. Library quality was checked on a Bioanalyzer, concentration was measured with Qubit, and libraries were quantified with the Kapa Library Quantification kit before pooling. An Illumina HiSeq 2500 was used to sequence the libraries paired-end at 2 x 150 bp. To increase sequence diversity, about 25-31% phiX was spiked into each library pool. In the authors' own workflow: The UMI-based MiGEC pipeline processed quality-filtered reads and removed over 75% of raw TCR sequences during error correction. IMGT germline references were used for aligning VDJ genes, and each clonotype was defined as a unique CDR3 amino acid sequence together with its V-J genes. Clonal expansion, Shannon diversity and CDR3 relatedness (CalcPairwiseDistances, ClusterSamples) were evaluated with VDJtools, and phylogenetic trees were built with CLCbio workbench. A clone was classed as expanded if it had 8 or more unique UMIs, a cutoff based on coefficient-of-variation modelling across technical triplicates. The raw public reads went through TCRdb reprocessing: fastp at Q25, MiXCR clone calling, in-frame beta chains kept. Every distinct CDR3 protein forms one entry, paired with its most common genes and DNA. The V and J calls here are based on TCRdb, not the publication. The sample includes some 78,000 distinct CDR3 sequences, with 4.5% to 6.5% observed a single time. The top ten clones comprise less than 2.5% of the sample.

Paper-wide results and their limitations: TCR clonal expansion was highest in HAM/TSP patients and lowest in MS patients, with MS patients falling below even healthy controls. Expanded clones from different subjects shared no identical CDR3 amino acid sequences, which suggests that TCR-beta repertoires were private in all groups. The MS cluster was not associated with any clinical or MRI features, and the authors stated that larger cohorts are needed. Repertoires from 18 of 34 MS patients were grouped by phylogenetic analysis into a cluster of related CDR3 sequences, suggesting a possible repertoire-level signature.

In this sample, this clonotype turned up a few times. Its recognized antigen is unknown. Base qualities were left out, and no much larger clone turns up one base away. The receptor was derived from a woman in her 30s with multiple sclerosis. Rearrangement joined TRBV15 to TRBJ1-5, with no reliable assignment of the D segment. The sample consisted of PBMCs. The CDR3 corresponds to CATSRDRANGQPQHF. The base sequence is TGTGCCACCAGCAGAGATCGGGCAAATGGTCAGCCCCAGCATTTT.